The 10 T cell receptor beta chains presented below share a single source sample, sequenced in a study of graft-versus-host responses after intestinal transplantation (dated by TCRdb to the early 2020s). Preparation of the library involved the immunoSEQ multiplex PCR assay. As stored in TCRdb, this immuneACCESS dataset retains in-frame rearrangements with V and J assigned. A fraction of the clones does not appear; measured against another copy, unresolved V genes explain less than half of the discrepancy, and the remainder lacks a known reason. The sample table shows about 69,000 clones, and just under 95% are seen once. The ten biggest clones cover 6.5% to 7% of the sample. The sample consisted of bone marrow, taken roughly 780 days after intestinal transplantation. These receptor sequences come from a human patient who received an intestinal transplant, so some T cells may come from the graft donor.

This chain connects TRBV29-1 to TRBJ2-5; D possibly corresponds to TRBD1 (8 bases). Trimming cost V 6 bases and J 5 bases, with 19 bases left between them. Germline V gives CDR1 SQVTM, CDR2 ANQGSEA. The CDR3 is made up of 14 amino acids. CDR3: CSVAGGQGGETQYF. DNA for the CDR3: TGCAGCGTCGCCGGTGGACAGGGAGGGGAGACCCAGTACTTC.

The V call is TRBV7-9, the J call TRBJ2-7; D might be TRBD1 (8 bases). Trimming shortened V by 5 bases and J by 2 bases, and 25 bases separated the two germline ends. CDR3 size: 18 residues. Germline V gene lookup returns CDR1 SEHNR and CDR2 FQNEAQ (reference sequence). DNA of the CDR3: TGTGCCAGCAGCCGAGGGGACAGGAAGACTAGCCTTCCCTACGAGCAGTACTTC. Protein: CASSRGDRKTSLPYEQYF.

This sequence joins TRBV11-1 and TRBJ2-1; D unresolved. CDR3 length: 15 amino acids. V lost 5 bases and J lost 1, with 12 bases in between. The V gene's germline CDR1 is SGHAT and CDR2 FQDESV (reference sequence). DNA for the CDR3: TGTGCCAGCAGCCTGGACGGGCCATCCTACAATGAGCAGTTCTTC. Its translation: CASSLDGPSYNEQFF. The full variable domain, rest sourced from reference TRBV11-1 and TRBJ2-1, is EAEVAQSPRYKITEKSQAVAFWCDPISGHATLYWYRQILGQGPELLVQFQDESVVDDSQLPKDRFSAERLKGVDSTLKIQPAELGDSAMYLCASSLDGPSYNEQFFGPGTRLTVL.

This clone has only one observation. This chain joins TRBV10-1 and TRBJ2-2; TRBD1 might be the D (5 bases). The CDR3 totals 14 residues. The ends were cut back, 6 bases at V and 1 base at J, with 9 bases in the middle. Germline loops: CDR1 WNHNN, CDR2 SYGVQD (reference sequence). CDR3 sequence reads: CASRIGQNTGELFF. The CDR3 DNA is TGCGCCAGCAGAATCGGACAGAACACCGGGGAGCTGTTTTTT.

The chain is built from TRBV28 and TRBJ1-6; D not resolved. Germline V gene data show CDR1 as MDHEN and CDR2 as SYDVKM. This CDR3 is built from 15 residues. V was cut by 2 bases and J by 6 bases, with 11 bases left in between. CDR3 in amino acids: CASSLTGFGNSPLHF. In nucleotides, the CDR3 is TGTGCCAGCAGTTTAACCGGCTTTGGTAATTCACCCCTCCACTTT.

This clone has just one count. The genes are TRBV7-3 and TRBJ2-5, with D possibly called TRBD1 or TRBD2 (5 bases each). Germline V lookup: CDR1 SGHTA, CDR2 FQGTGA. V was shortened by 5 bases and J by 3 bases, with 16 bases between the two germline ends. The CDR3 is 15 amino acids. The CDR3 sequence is CASSLGRGPEETQYF. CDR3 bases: TGTGCCAGCAGCCTCGGTCGGGGACCCGAAGAGACCCAGTACTTC.

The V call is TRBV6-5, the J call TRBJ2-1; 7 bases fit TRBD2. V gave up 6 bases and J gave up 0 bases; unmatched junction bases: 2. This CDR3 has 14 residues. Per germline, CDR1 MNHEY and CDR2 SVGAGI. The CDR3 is CASRPSGSYNEQFF. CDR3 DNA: TGTGCCAGCAGGCCTAGCGGCTCCTACAATGAGCAGTTCTTC.

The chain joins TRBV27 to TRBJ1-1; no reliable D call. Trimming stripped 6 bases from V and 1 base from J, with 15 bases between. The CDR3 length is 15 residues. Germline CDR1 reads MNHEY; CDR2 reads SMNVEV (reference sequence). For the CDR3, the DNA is TGTGCCAGCAGAGACAAGGGTGTTACGAACACTGAAGCTTTCTTT. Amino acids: CASRDKGVTNTEAFF.

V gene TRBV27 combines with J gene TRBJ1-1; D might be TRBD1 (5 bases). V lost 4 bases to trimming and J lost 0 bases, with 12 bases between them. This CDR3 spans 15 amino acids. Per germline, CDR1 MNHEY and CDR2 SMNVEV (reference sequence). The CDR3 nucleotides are TGTGCCAGCAGTTCATTTAGGGGTTTGAACACTGAAGCTTTCTTT. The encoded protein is CASSSFRGLNTEAFF.

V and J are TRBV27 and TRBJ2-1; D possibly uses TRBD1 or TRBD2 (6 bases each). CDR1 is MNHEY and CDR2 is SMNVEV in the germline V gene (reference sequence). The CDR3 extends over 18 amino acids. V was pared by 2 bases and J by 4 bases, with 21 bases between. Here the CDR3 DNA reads TGTGCCAGCAGTTTAGAACTCCACAGAGGGGGGATATACAATGAGCAGTTCTTC. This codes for CASSLELHRGGIYNEQFF.